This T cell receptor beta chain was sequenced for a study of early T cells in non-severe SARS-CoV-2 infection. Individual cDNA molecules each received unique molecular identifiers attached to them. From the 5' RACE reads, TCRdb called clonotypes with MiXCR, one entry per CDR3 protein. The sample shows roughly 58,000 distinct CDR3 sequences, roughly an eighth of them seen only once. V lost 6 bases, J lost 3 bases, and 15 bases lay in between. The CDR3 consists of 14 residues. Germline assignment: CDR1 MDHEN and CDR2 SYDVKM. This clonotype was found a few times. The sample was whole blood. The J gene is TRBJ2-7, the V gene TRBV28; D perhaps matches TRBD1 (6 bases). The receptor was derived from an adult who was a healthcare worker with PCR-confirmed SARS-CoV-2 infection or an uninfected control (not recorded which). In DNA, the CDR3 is TGTGCCAGCAGGGAAACAGGGTTAGGCTACGAGCAGTACTTC. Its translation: CASRETGLGYEQYF.